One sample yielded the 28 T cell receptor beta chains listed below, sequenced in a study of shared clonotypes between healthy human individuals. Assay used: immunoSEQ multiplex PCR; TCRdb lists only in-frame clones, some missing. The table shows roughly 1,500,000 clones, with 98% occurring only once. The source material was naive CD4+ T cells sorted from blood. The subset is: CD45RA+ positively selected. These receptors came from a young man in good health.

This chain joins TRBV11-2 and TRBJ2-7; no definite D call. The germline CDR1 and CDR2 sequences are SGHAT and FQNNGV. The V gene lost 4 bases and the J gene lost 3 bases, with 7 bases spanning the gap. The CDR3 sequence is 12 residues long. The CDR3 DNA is TGTGCCAGCAGCTCACAGAACTACGAGCAGTACTTC. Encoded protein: CASSSQNYEQYF.

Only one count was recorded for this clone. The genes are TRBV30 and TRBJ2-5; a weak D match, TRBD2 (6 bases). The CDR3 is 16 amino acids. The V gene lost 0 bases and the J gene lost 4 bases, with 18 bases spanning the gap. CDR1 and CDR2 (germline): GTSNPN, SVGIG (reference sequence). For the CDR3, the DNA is TGTGCCTGGAGTGTATCTCTAGCTAGCGTTGCAGAGACCCAGTACTTC. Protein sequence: CAWSVSLASVAETQYF.

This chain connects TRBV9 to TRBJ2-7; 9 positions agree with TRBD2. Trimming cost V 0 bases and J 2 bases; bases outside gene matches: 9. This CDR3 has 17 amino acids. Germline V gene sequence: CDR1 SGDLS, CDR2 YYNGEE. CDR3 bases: TGTGCCAGCAGCGTAGGTGGCGGGAGGGCGGACCCCTACGAGCAGTACTTC. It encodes CASSVGGGRADPYEQYF.

The CDR3 region has the DNA TGCGCCAGCAGCCTGACAGGGGTCTCAGAGACCCAGTACTTC. Translation: CASSLTGVSETQYF. The chain recombines TRBV5-1 with TRBJ2-5, with TRBD1 identical over 8 bases. CDR1 and CDR2 (germline): SGHRS, YFSETQ. Losses at the gene ends were 4 bases for V and 4 bases for J; bases not matched to a gene: 6. The CDR3 has 14 amino acids.

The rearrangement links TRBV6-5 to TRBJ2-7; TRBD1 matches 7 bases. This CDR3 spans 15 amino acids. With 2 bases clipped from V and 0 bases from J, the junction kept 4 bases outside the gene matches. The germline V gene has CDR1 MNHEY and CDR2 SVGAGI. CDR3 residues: CASSYLDRSSYEQYF. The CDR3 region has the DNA TGTGCCAGCAGTTACCTGGACAGGAGCTCCTACGAGCAGTACTTC.

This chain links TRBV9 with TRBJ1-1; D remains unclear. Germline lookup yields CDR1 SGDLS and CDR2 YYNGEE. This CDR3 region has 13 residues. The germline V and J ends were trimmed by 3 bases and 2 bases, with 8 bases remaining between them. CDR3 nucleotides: TGTGCCAGCAGCGAAGCCCTAAACACTGAAGCTTTCTTT. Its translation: CASSEALNTEAFF.

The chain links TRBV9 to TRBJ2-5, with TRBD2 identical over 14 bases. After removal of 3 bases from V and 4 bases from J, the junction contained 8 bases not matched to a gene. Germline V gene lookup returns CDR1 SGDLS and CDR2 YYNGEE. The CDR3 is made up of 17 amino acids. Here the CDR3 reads CASSAEGLAGEGETQYF. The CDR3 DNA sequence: TGTGCCAGCAGCGCCGAGGGACTAGCGGGAGAGGGAGAGACCCAGTACTTC.

The CDR3 protein is CAWSVTGWDEQYF. In nucleotides, the CDR3 is TGTGCCTGGAGTGTAACAGGGTGGGACGAGCAGTACTTC. The chain has TRBV30 and TRBJ2-7; a possible D gene is TRBD1 (6 bases). This CDR3 spans 13 amino acids. The germline V gene encodes CDR1 GTSNPN and CDR2 SVGIG (reference sequence). Trimming took off 0 bases at V and 5 bases at J, with 11 bases between the two ends.

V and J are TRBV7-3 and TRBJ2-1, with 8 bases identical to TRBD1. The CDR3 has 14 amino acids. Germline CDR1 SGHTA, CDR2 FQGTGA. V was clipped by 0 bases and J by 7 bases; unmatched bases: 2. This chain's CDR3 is CASSLTTGANEQFF. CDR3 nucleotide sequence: TGTGCCAGCAGCTTAACGACAGGGGCGAATGAGCAGTTCTTC.

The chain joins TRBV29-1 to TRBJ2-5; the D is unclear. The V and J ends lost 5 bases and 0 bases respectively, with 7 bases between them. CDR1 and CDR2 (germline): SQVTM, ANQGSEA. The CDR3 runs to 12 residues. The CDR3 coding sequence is TGCAGCGTTTTGGGCCACCAAGAGACCCAGTACTTC. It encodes CSVLGHQETQYF.

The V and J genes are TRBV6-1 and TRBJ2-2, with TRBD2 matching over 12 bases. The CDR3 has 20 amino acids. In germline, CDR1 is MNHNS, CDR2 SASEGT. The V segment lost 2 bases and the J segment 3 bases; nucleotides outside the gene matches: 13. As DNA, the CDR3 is TGTGCCAGCAGTGAATATCATATGGTGACTAGCGGGAGATACACCGGGGAGCTGTTTTTT. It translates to CASSEYHMVTSGRYTGELFF.

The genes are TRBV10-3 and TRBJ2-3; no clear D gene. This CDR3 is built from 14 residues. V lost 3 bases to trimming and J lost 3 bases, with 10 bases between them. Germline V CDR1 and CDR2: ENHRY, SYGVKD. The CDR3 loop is CAISDLGGTDTQYF. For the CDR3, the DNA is TGTGCCATCAGTGATCTAGGTGGGACAGATACGCAGTATTTT.

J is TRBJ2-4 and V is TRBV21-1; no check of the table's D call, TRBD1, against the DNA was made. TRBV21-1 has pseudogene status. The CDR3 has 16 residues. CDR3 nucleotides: TGTGCCAGCAGCACCAGGGACAGGAGGACGAAAAACATTCAGTACTTC. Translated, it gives CASSTRDRRTKNIQYF.

Here the CDR3 DNA reads TGTGCCAGTACCAAACTAGCGGGAGGGACTAGAGATACGCAGTATTTT. Residues: CASTKLAGGTRDTQYF. V and J are TRBV19 and TRBJ2-3, with 13 positions matching TRBD2. V trimming: 7 bases; J trimming: 5 bases; junction bases outside the gene matches: 9. Looked up from germline, CDR1 is LNHDA and CDR2 is SQIVND (reference sequence). The CDR3 extends over 16 amino acids.

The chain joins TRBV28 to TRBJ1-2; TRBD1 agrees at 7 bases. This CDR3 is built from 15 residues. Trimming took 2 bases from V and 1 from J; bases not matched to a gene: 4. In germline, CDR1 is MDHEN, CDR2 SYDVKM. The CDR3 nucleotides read TGTGCCAGCAGTTTAGACAGGGCTCTTAACTATGGCTACACCTTC. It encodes CASSLDRALNYGYTF.

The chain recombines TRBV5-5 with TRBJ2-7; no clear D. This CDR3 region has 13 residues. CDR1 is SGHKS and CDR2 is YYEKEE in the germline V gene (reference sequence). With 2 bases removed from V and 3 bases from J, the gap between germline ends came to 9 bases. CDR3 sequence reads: CASSFLWSYEQYF. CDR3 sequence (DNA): TGTGCCAGCAGCTTTCTATGGAGCTACGAGCAGTACTTC.

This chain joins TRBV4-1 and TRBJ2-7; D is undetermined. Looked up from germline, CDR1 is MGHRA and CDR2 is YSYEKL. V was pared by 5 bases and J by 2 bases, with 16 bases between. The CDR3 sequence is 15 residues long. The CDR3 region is CASSEENLLTYEQYF. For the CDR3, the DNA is TGCGCCAGCAGCGAGGAGAATTTGTTGACCTACGAGCAGTACTTC.

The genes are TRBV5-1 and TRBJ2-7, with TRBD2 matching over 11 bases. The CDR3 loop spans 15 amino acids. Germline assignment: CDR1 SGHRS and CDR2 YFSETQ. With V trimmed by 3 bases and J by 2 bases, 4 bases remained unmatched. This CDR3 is CASSSTLAGAYEQYF. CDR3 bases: TGCGCCAGCAGCTCCACACTAGCGGGAGCCTACGAGCAGTACTTC.

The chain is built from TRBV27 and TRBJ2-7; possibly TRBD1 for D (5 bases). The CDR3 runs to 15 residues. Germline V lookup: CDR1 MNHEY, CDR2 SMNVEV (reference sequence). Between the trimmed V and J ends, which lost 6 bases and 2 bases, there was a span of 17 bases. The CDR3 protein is CASSADTGPPYEQYF. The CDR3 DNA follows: TGTGCCAGCAGCGCCGATACAGGCCCACCCTACGAGCAGTACTTC.

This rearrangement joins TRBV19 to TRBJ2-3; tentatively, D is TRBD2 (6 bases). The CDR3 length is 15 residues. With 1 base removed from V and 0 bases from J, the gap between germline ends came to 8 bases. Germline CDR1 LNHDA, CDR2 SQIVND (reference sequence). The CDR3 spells CASSIVSGSTDTQYF. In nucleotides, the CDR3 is TGTGCCAGTAGTATAGTTAGCGGAAGCACAGATACGCAGTATTTT.

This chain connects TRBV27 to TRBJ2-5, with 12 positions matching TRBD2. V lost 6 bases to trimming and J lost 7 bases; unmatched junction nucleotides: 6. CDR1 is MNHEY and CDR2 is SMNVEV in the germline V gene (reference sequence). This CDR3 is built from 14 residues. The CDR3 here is CASSLLAGGGTQYF. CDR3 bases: TGTGCCAGCAGCCTACTAGCGGGGGGAGGGACCCAGTACTTC.

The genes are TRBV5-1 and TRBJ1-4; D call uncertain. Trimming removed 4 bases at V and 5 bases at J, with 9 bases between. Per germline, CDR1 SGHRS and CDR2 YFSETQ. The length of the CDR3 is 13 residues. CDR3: CASSAAVNEKLFF. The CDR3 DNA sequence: TGCGCCAGCAGCGCCGCTGTCAATGAAAAACTGTTTTTT.

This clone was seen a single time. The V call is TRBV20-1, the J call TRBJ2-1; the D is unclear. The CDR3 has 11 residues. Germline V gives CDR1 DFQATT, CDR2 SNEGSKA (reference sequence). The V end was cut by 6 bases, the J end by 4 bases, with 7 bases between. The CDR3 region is CSANEYNEQFF. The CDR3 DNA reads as TGCAGTGCAAACGAGTACAATGAGCAGTTCTTC.

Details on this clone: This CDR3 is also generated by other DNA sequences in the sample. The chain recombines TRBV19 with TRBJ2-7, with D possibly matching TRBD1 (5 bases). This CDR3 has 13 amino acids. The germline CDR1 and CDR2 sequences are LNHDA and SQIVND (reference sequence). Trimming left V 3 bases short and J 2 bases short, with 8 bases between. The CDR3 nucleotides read TGTGCCAGTAGTATTTCCAGGGCCTACGAGCAGTACTTC. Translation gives CASSISRAYEQYF. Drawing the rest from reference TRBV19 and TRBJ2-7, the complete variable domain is DGGITQSPKYLFRKEGQNVTLSCEQNLNHDAMYWYRQDPGQGLRLIYYSQIVNDFQKGDIAEGYSVSREKKESFPLTVTSAQKNPTAFYLCASSISRAYEQYFGPGTRLTVT.

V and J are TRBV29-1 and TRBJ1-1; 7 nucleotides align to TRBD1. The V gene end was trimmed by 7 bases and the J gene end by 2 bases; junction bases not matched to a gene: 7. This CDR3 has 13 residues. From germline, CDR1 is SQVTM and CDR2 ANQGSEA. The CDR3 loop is CSAQTGTNTEAFF. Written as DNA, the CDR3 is TGCAGCGCCCAGACAGGGACAAACACTGAAGCTTTCTTT.

DNA of the CDR3: TGTGCCAGCAGCAGATTTGCTAGCGGGAGCTCCTACGAGCAGTACTTC. It codes for CASSRFASGSSYEQYF. The chain uses TRBV9 and TRBJ2-7, with TRBD2 matching over 10 bases. This CDR3 spans 16 amino acids. V was clipped by 4 bases and J by 0 bases; unmatched bases: 7. Germline V CDR1 and CDR2: SGDLS, YYNGEE.

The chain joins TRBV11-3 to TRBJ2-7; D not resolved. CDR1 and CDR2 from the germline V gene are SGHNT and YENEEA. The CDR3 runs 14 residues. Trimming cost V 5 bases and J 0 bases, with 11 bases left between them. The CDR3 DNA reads TGTGCCAGCAGCCTTGGACCAGCCTCCTACGAGCAGTACTTC. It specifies CASSLGPASYEQYF.

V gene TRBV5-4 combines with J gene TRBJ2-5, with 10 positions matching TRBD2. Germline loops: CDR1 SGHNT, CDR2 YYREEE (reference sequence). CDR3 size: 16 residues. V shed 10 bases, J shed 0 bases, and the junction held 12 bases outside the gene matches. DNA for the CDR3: TGTGCCGTCGGGGCTAGCGGGAGACAAGACCAAGAGACCCAGTACTTC. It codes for CAVGASGRQDQETQYF. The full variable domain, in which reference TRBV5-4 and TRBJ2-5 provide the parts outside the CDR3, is ETGVTQSPTHLIKTRGQQVTLRCSSQSGHNTVSWYQQALGQGPQFIFQYYREEENGRGNFPPRFSGLQFPNYSSELNVNALELDDSALYLCAVGASGRQDQETQYFGPGTRLLVL.